This T cell receptor beta chain was identified in a study of T-cell reconstitution after alpha-beta-depleted transplantation in children. The V end was cut by 0 bases, the J end by 2 bases, with 15 bases between. The germline CDR1 and CDR2 sequences are SGHKS and YYEKEE (reference sequence). The CDR3 contains 18 residues. Study-level results: For some patients, TCRbeta diversity was high at day 60 because of recipient T cells and thymic progenitors that survived. T-cell counts and diversity at one year post-transplant came mainly from newly produced T cells.

This clonotype was counted at least ten times. What it recognizes is unknown. For TCRbeta, the library was prepared with unique molecular identifiers. From the PCR reads, TCRdb called clonotypes with MiXCR, one entry per CDR3 protein. Of some 48,000 distinct CDR3 sequences listed, more than 5% were seen once; the top ten hold 30%. The receptor comes from a female patient younger than 10 who had a stem cell transplant for aplastic anemia, so the T cells may come from the graft donor. The chain carries TRBV5-5 and TRBJ2-6, with D perhaps TRBD1 (6 bases). The sample was PBMCs, mostly from graft donor cells, taken 60 days after TCRalphabeta/CD19-depleted stem cell transplant. CDR3 DNA: TGTGCCAGCAGCTTGGGGACGGGACAATTAGCTGGGGCCAACGTCCTGACTTTC. It codes for CASSLGTGQLAGANVLTF.